This T cell receptor beta chain emerged from a study of cytomegalovirus exposure and HLA in healthy donors. Findings and limits, study-wide: Reportedly, cytomegalovirus status was diagnosed with high sensitivity and specificity. The study flagged about 150 TCR beta chains as cytomegalovirus-associated. First-cohort TCR clusters were later found to tend to co-occur in the 120 or so validation repertoires.

As regards this clone: Its antigen is currently unknown.

Only in-frame clones appear in the TCRdb table, and some are missing; sequencing was by immunoSEQ multiplex PCR. Found here are fewer than 140,000 clones, about 88% of them singletons; the top ten hold less than 2%. The sequencing sample was made of PBMCs. The receptor's source is a woman between 18 and 29 years old in good health and CMV-seropositive.

CDR3 DNA: TGTGCCAGCAGCCCTACAGGGGGAGGCTCCTACGAGCAGTACTTC. Its translation: CASSPTGGGSYEQYF. The V call is TRBV6-5, the J call TRBJ2-7; 8 nucleotides line up with TRBD1. V shed 6 bases and J 0 bases; nucleotides not matched to a gene: 7. This CDR3 comprises 15 residues. The V gene's germline CDR1 is MNHEY and CDR2 SVGAGI.